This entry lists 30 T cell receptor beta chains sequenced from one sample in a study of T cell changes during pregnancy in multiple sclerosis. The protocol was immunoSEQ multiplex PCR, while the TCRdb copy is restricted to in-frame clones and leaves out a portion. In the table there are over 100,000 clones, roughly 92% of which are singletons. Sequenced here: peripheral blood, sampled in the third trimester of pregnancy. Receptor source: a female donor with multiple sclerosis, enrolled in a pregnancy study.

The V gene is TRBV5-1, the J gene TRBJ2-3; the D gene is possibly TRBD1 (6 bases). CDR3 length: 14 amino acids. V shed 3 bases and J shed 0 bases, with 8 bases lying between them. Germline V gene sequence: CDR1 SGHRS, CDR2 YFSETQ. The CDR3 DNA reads TGCGCCAGCAGCTGGGACACCAGCACAGATACGCAGTATTTT. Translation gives CASSWDTSTDTQYF.

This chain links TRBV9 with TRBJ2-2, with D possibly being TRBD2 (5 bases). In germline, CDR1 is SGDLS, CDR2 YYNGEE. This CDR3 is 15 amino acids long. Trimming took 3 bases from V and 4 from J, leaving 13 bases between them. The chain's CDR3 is CASSGARRSTGELFF. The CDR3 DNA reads TGTGCCAGCAGCGGAGCGAGGAGGAGCACCGGGGAGCTGTTTTTT.

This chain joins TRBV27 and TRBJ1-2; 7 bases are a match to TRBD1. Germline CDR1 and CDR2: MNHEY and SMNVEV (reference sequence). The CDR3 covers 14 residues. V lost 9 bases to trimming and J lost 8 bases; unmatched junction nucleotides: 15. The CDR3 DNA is TGTGCCAGTAGAAATTCCGGGACAGAGAAGGGCTACACCTTC. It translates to CASRNSGTEKGYTF.

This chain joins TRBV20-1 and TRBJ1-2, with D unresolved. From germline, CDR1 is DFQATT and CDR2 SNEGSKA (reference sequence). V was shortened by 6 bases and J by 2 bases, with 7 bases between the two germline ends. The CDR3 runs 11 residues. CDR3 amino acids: CSALENYGYTF. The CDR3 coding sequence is TGCAGTGCCCTTGAGAACTATGGCTACACCTTC.

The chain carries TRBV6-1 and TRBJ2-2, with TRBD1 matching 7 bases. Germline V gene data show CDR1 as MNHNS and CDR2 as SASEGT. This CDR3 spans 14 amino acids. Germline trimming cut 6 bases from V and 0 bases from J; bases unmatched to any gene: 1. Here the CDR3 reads CASRGTANTGELFF. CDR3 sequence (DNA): TGTGCCAGCAGGGGGACAGCGAACACCGGGGAGCTGTTTTTT.

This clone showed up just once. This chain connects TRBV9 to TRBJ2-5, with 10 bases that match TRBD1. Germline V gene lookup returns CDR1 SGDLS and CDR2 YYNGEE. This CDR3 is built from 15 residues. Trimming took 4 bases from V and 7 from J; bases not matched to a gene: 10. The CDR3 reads CASSTSGTGAVTQYF. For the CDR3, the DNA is TGTGCCAGCAGCACCTCCGGGACAGGGGCTGTGACCCAGTACTTC.

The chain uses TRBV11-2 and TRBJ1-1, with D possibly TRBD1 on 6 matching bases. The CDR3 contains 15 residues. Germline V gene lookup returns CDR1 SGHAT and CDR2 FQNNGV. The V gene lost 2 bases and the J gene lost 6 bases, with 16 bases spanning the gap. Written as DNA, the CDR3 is TGTGCCAGCAGCTTATACAGGGTAGAAAGGGCTGAAGCTTTCTTT. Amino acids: CASSLYRVERAEAFF. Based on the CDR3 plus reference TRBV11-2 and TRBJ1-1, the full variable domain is EAGVAQSPRYKIIEKRQSVAFWCNPISGHATLYWYQQILGQGPKLLIQFQNNGVVDDSQLPKDRFSAERLKGVDSTLKIQPAKLEDSAVYLCASSLYRVERAEAFFGQGTRLTVV.

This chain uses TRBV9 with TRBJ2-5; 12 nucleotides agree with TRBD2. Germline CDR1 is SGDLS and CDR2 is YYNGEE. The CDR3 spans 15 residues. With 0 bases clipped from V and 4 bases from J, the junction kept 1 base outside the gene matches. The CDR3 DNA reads TGTGCCAGCAGCGTAGGGGGACTAGCGGGAGAGACCCAGTACTTC. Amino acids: CASSVGGLAGETQYF.

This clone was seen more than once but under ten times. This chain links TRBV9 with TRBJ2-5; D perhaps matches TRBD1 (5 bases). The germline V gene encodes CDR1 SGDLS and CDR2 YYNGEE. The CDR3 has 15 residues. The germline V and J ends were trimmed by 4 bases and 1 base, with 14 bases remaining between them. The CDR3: CASSHDGHSQETQYF. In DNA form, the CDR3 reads TGTGCCAGCAGCCACGACGGACACTCCCAAGAGACCCAGTACTTC. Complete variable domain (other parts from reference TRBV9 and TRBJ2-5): DSGVTQTPKHLITATGQRVTLRCSPRSGDLSVYWYQQSLDQGLQFLIQYYNGEERAKGNILERFSAQQFPDLHSELNLSSLELGDSALYFCASSHDGHSQETQYFGPGTRLLVL.

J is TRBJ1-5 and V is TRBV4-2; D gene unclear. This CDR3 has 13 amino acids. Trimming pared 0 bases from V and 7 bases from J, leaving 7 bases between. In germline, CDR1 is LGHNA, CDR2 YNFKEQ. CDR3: CASSQDRFQPQHF. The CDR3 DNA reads TGTGCCAGCAGCCAAGATCGTTTCCAGCCCCAGCATTTT.

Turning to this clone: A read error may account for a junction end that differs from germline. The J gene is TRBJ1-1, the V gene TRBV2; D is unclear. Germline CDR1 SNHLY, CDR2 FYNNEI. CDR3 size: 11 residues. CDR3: CASRDLLLTFF. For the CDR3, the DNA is TGTGCCAGCCGTGACCTCTTGTTAACTTTCTTT. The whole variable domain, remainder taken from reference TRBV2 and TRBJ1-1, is EPEVTQTPSHQVTQMGQEVILRCVPISNHLYFYWYRQILGQKVEFLVSFYNNEISEKSEIFDDQFSVERPDGSNFTLKIRSTKLEDSAMYFCASRDLLLTFFGQGTRLTVV.

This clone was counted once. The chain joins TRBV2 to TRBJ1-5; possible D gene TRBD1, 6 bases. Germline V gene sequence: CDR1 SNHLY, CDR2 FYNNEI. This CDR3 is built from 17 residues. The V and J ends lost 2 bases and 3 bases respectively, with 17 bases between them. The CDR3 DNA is TGTGCCAGCAGTGAAAGGGGTTTGGGGGCAATCAATCAGCCCCAGCATTTT. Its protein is CASSERGLGAINQPQHF.

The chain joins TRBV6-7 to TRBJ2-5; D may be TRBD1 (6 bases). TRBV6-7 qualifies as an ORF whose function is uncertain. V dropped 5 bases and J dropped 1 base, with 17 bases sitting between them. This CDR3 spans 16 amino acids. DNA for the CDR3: TGTGCCAGCAGTCCGGTAGGGGGAAGACGCCAAGAGACCCAGTACTTC. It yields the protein CASSPVGGRRQETQYF.

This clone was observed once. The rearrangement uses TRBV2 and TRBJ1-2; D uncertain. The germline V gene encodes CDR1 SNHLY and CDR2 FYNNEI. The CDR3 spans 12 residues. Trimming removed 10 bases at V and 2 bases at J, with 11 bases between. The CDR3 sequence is CATHEENYGYTF. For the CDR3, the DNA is TGTGCCACCCACGAAGAGAACTATGGCTACACCTTC.

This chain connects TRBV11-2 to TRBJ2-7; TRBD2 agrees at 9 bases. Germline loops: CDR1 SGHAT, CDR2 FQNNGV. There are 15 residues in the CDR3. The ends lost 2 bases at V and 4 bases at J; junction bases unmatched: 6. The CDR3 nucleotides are TGTGCCAGCAGCTTATCCCCTAGCGGGAATTACGAGCAGTACTTC. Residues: CASSLSPSGNYEQYF.

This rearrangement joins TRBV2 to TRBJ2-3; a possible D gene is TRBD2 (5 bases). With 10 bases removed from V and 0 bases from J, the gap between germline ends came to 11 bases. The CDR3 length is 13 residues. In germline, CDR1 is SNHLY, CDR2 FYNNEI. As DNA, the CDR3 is TGTGCCAACCGAGGGCGCAGCACAGATACGCAGTATTTT. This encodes CANRGRSTDTQYF.

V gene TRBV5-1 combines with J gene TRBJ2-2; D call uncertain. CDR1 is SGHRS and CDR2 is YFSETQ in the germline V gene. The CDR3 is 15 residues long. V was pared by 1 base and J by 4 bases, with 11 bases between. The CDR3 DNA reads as TGCGCCAGCAGCTTGTCTCAGGTTACCACCGGGGAGCTGTTTTTT. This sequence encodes CASSLSQVTTGELFF.

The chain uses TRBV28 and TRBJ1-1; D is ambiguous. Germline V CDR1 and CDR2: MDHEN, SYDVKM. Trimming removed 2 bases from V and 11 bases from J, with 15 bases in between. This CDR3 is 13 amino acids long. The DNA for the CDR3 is TGTGCCAGCAGTTTAGACGGGGTAGGGATGGCTTTCTTT. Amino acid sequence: CASSLDGVGMAFF.

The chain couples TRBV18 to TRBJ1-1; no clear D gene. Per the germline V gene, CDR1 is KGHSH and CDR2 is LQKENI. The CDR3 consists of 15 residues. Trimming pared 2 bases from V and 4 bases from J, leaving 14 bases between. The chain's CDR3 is CASSPGAPPSTEAFF. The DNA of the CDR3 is TGTGCCAGCTCACCAGGAGCTCCCCCAAGCACTGAAGCTTTCTTT.

The CDR3 sequence is CAISGSGDTEAFF. CDR3 nucleotide sequence: TGTGCCATCAGTGGGTCAGGGGACACTGAAGCTTTCTTT. The genes are TRBV10-3 and TRBJ1-1, with D possibly being TRBD1 (6 bases). The CDR3 runs to 13 residues. Trimming removed 4 bases at V and 3 bases at J, with 9 bases between. In germline, CDR1 is ENHRY, CDR2 SYGVKD.

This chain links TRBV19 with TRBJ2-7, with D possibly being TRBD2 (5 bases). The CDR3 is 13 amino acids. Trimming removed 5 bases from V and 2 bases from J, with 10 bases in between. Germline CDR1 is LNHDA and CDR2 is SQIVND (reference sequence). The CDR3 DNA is TGTGCCAGTAGTCAGAGGGCTACCTACGAGCAGTACTTC. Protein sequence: CASSQRATYEQYF.

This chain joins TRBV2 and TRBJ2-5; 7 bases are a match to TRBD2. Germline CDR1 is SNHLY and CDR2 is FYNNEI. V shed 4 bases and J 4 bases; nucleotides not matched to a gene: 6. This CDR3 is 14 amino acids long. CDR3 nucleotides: TGTGCCAGCAGTGGGGGAGGGCTAGGAGAGACCCAGTACTTC. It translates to CASSGGGLGETQYF.

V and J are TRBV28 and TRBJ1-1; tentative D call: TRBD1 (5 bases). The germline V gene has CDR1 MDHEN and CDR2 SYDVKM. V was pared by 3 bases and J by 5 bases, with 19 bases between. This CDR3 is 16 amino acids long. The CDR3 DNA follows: TGTGCCAGCAGTTTTTTTGCCACAGGAAGAAGTACTGAAGCTTTCTTT. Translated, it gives CASSFFATGRSTEAFF.

As DNA, the CDR3 is TGTGCCAGCTCACCATCATTACCTGGGGGCAGAAATAATTCACCCCTCCACTTT. Encoded protein: CASSPSLPGGRNNSPLHF. The chain couples TRBV18 to TRBJ1-6, with TRBD1 as a possible D gene (6 bases). V dropped 2 bases and J dropped 5 bases, with 19 bases sitting between them. CDR1 and CDR2 (germline): KGHSH, LQKENI. The CDR3 consists of 18 residues.

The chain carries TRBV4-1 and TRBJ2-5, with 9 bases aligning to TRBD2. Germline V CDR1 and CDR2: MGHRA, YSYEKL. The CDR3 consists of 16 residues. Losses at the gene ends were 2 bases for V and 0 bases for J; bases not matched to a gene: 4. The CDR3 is CASSQPTSGNQETQYF. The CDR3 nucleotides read TGCGCCAGCAGCCAACCGACTAGCGGTAACCAAGAGACCCAGTACTTC.

DNA for the CDR3: TGTGCCATCACCCCTGGACAGAGAGCCTACAATGAGCAGTTCTTC. Amino acids: CAITPGQRAYNEQFF. The chain combines TRBV10-3 with TRBJ2-1; D is possibly TRBD1 (6 bases). Germline assignment: CDR1 ENHRY and CDR2 SYGVKD. Trimming took 7 bases from V and 2 from J, leaving 15 bases between them. The CDR3 has 15 residues.

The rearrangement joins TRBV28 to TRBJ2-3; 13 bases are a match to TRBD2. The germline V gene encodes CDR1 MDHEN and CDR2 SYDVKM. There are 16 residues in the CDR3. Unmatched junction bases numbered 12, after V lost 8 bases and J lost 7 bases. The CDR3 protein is CASPPELAGGVNTQYF. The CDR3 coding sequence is TGTGCCAGCCCCCCTGAACTAGCGGGAGGGGTAAATACGCAGTATTTT. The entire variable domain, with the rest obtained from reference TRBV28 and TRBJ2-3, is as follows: DVKVTQSSRYLVKRTGEKVFLECVQDMDHENMFWYRQDPGLGLRLIYFSYDVKMKEKGDIPEGYSVSREKKERFSLILESASTNQTSMYLCASPPELAGGVNTQYFGPGTRLTVL.

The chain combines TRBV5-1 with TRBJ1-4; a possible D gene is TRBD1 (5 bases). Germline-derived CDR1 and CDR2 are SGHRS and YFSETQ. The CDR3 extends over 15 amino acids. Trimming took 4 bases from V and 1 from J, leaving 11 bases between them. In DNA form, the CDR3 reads TGCGCCAGCAGCCGGCTAGGGGAAACTAATGAAAAACTGTTTTTT. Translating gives CASSRLGETNEKLFF. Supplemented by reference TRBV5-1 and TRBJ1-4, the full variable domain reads KAGVTQTPRYLIKTRGQQVTLSCSPISGHRSVSWYQQTPGQGLQFLFEYFSETQRNKGNFPGRFSGRQFSNSRSEMNVSTLELGDSALYLCASSRLGETNEKLFFGSGTQLSVL.

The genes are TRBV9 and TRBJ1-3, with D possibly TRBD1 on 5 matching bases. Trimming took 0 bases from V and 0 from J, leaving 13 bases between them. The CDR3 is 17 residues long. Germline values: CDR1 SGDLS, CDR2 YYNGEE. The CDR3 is CASSVERTGGSGNTIYF. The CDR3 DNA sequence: TGTGCCAGCAGCGTAGAAAGAACCGGGGGCTCTGGAAACACCATATATTTT.

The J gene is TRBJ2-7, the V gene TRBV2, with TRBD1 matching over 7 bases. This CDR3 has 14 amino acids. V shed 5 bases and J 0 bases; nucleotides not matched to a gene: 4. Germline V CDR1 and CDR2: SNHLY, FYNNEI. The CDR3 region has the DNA TGTGCCAGCAGTTCGACAGGGAGCTCCTACGAGCAGTACTTC. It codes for CASSSTGSSYEQYF.